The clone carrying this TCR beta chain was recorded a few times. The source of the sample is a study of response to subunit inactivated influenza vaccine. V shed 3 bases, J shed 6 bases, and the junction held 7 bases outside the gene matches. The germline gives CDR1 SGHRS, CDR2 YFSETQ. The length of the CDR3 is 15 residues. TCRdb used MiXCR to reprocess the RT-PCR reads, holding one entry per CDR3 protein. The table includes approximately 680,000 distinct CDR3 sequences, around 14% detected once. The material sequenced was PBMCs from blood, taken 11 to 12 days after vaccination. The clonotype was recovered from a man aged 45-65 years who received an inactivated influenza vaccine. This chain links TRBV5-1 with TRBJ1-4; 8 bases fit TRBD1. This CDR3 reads CASSSTGGVDEKLFF. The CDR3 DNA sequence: TGCGCCAGCAGCTCCACAGGGGGTGTGGATGAAAAACTGTTTTTT.